Given below is one T cell receptor (beta chain) in context. The data originate from a study of coeliac disease. As for the study in general: Coeliac patients had newly diagnosed active disease, refractory type I disease, or gluten-free diet control.

CDR1 ENHRY and CDR2 SYGVKD come from the germline V gene. Deletions cut 6 bases from V and 8 bases from J, with 19 bases between. This CDR3 spans 14 amino acids. This table comes from immunoSEQ multiplex PCR, and its TCRdb copy is limited to in-frame clones, with some not included. In the table there are roughly 4,600 clones, around 72% of which are singletons. The chain joins TRBV10-3 to TRBJ1-2, with no clear D. Input material: lymphocytes from the gut lamina propria. This clonotype was sampled from a man between 18 and 29 years old with celiac disease on a gluten-free diet. Written as DNA, the CDR3 is TGTGCCATCAGGAAAGACACGACCCTCGGCGGCTACACCTTC. This encodes CAIRKDTTLGGYTF.